This record concerns one TCR beta chain sequence. Its target is unknown. The entry originates in a study of tissue T cells after allogeneic stem cell transplantation. Findings and caveats of the study: In patients and mice, blood and spleen missed much of tissue repertoire.

Steroid-refractory graft-versus-host disease after allogeneic hematopoietic cell transplant qualified adults for prospective research-autopsy enrollment. CDR3 length equals 14 residues. CDR1 is MNHEY and CDR2 is SVGAGI in the germline V gene. V was cut by 6 bases and J by 9 bases, with 19 bases left in between. The assay was immunoSEQ multiplex PCR, and TCRdb's table has in-frame clones only and misses some. The sample lists a few thousand clones, 55% to 80% occurring once. The sequence derives from an older male patient with steroid-refractory graft-versus-host disease after an allogeneic stem cell transplant. Among the T cells, some may be from the graft donor. The rearrangement uses TRBV6-5 and TRBJ2-3, with D possibly TRBD1 on 5 matching bases. The sequencing here drew on transverse colon tissue, taken at autopsy. The CDR3 DNA reads TGTGCCAGCAGCATGTCGGACACCGCACCCACGCAGTATTTT. Amino acids: CASSMSDTAPTQYF.